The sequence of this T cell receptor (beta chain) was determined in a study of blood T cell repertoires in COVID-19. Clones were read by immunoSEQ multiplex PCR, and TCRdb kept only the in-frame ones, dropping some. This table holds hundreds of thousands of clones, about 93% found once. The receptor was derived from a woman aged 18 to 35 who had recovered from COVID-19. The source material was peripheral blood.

The CDR3, as DNA: TGTGCCAGCAGCCAAACAGTAGGACAAGCTAATGAAAAACTGTTTTTT. This encodes CASSQTVGQANEKLFF. The rearrangement joins TRBV4-2 to TRBJ1-4; perhaps TRBD1 as D (5 bases). Germline loops: CDR1 LGHNA, CDR2 YNFKEQ. CDR3 size: 16 residues. V was pared by 2 bases and J by 3 bases, with 13 bases between.